This record covers a single T cell receptor (beta chain). What it binds is not known. The data derive from a study of cytomegalovirus exposure and HLA in healthy donors. Findings and limits, study-wide: Rare sequences made up most TCRs, while some public TCRs were found in many donors. Cytomegalovirus-associated TCR beta chains were listed, numbering over 150.

The V gene lost 1 base and the J gene lost 14 bases, with 12 bases spanning the gap. Per the germline V gene, CDR1 is LGHNT and CDR2 is FRNRAP. The CDR3 spans 12 residues. Profiled with immunoSEQ multiplex PCR; TCRdb holds only in-frame clones, not every one. The sample holds roughly 95,000 clones, around 85% seen once. The study drew the donors from its roughly 110-subject validation cohort, separate from the roughly 670-subject first cohort. The sequence came from a man aged 18 to 30 in good health and CMV-seropositive. The specimen sequenced was PBMCs. The rearrangement uses TRBV12-5 and TRBJ2-4; the D gene is possibly TRBD2 (6 bases). Here the CDR3 reads CASGLGRDRKYF. In DNA, the CDR3 is TGTGCTAGTGGTTTGGGGCGGGACCGAAAGTACTTC.